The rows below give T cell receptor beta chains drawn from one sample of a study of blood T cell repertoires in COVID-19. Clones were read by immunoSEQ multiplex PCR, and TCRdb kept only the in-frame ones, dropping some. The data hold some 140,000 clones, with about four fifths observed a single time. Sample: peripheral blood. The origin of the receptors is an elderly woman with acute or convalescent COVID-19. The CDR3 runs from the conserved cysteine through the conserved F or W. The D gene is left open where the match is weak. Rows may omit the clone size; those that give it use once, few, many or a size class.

CASSLDSADNSPLHF	TGTGCCAGCAGCTTAGATTCGGCGGATAATTCACCCCTCCACTTT	TRBV7-6	TRBJ1-6	.	.
CASSGRDRAYTEAFF	TGTGCCAGCAGCGGCCGGGACAGGGCCTACACTGAAGCTTTCTTT	TRBV2	TRBJ1-1	.	TRBD1
CASSFGDREDTGELFF	TGTGCCAGCAGCTTCGGGGACAGGGAGGACACCGGGGAGCTGTTTTTT	TRBV12-1	TRBJ2-2	.	.
CASSQVDIVLGNTIYF	TGCGCCAGCAGCCAAGTCGACATCGTTTTGGGAAACACCATATATTTT	TRBV4-1	TRBJ1-3	.	.
CASSLARHRTNYGYTF	TGTGCCAGCAGCTTAGCGCGCCACAGAACTAACTATGGCTACACCTTC	TRBV7-2	TRBJ1-2	.	.
CASSRLDSSPEAFF	TGTGCCAGCAGTCGTTTGGACAGTAGCCCTGAAGCTTTCTTT	TRBV9	TRBJ1-1	.	.
CASSHRGRVTEAFF	TGTGCCAGCAGCCACAGGGGGCGGGTTACTGAAGCTTTCTTT	TRBV7-9	TRBJ1-1	once	TRBD1
CAIQMNTGELFF	TGTGCCATCCAGATGAACACCGGGGAGCTGTTTTTT	TRBV7-9	TRBJ2-2	.	.
CASSTRGLQETQYF	TGTGCCAGCAGCACCAGGGGGCTCCAAGAGACCCAGTACTTC	TRBV5-5	TRBJ2-5	.	TRBD1
CASRRGGNTEAFF	TGTGCCAGCAGACGGGGGGGAAACACTGAAGCTTTCTTT	TRBV25-1	TRBJ1-1	.	.
CASSPRDNQETQYF	TGTGCCAGCAGCCCCCGGGACAACCAAGAGACCCAGTACTTC	TRBV7-9	TRBJ2-5	few	.
CAIRKGQGNYEQYF	TGTGCCATCAGGAAGGGACAGGGGAACTACGAGCAGTACTTC	TRBV10-3	TRBJ2-7	.	TRBD1
CAWSVAGNNEQFF	TGTGCCTGGAGTGTTGCGGGGAACAATGAGCAGTTCTTC	TRBV30	TRBJ2-1	.	.
CASSTWTGGNTEAFF	TGTGCCAGCAGCACATGGACAGGTGGGAACACTGAAGCTTTCTTT	TRBV7-2	TRBJ1-1	.	TRBD1
CASSLTGTLNTEAFF	TGTGCCAGCAGTTTGACAGGGACCTTGAACACTGAAGCTTTCTTT	TRBV27	TRBJ1-1	.	TRBD1
CASGLVLGTGDTEAFF	TGTGCTAGTGGTTTGGTATTAGGCACCGGGGACACTGAAGCTTTCTTT	TRBV12-5	TRBJ1-1	once	.
CAASSGDANTGELFF	TGTGCCGCATCCTCGGGGGACGCGAACACCGGGGAGCTGTTTTTT	TRBV6-6	TRBJ2-2	.	.
CASRVGQGSYNSPLHF	TGTGCCAGCAGGGTCGGACAGGGCTCCTATAATTCACCCCTCCACTTT	TRBV2	TRBJ1-6	.	TRBD1
CASSERSYEQYF	TGTGCCAGCAGTGAGAGGTCCTACGAGCAGTACTTC	TRBV6-2/TRBV6-3	TRBJ2-7	.	.
CASSHFGRASGELFF	TGTGCCAGCAGCCATTTCGGGAGGGCCTCCGGGGAGCTGTTTTTT	TRBV3-1/TRBV3-2	TRBJ2-2	.	TRBD2
CASAFGQGWTGETQYF	TGTGCTAGTGCCTTCGGACAGGGCTGGACTGGGGAGACCCAGTACTTC	TRBV12-5	TRBJ2-5	.	TRBD1
CASSYSFAVAKNIQYF	TGTGCCAGCAGTTACTCTTTTGCGGTAGCCAAAAACATTCAGTACTTC	TRBV6-2/TRBV6-3	TRBJ2-4	.	.
CASSQEPTLLTSVDTDTQYF	TGTGCCAGCAGCCAAGAACCCACACTTCTGACTAGCGTGGACACAGATACGCAGTATTTT	TRBV3-1/TRBV3-2	TRBJ2-3	.	TRBD2
CASSARQGTGELFF	TGTGCCAGCAGCGCGAGACAGGGTACCGGGGAGCTGTTTTTT	TRBV9	TRBJ2-2	.	TRBD1
CASSPTGWFGYTF	TGTGCCAGTAGTCCGACAGGGTGGTTTGGCTACACCTTC	TRBV19	TRBJ1-2	.	TRBD1
CASSKGARNYGYTF	TGTGCCAGTAGTAAAGGGGCGAGAAACTATGGCTACACCTTC	TRBV19	TRBJ1-2	.	.
CAWTGGPYNEQFF	TGTGCCTGGACGGGGGGCCCTTACAATGAGCAGTTCTTC	TRBV30	TRBJ2-1	.	.
CASSRGPSTEAFF	TGTGCCAGCAGTAGGGGGCCCAGCACTGAAGCTTTCTTT	TRBV6-5	TRBJ1-1	.	TRBD1
CASSQAPGQGAPLVTEAFF	TGTGCCAGCAGCCAAGCCCCGGGACAGGGGGCGCCCCTGGTCACTGAAGCTTTCTTT	TRBV3-1/TRBV3-2	TRBJ1-1	.	TRBD1
CASSQAPGETQYF	TGCGCCAGCAGCCAGGCTCCAGGGGAGACCCAGTACTTC	TRBV4-1	TRBJ2-5	once	.
CASSVRLASNEKLFF	TGTGCCAGCAGCGTGCGACTTGCATCAAATGAAAAACTGTTTTTT	TRBV7-7	TRBJ1-4	.	.